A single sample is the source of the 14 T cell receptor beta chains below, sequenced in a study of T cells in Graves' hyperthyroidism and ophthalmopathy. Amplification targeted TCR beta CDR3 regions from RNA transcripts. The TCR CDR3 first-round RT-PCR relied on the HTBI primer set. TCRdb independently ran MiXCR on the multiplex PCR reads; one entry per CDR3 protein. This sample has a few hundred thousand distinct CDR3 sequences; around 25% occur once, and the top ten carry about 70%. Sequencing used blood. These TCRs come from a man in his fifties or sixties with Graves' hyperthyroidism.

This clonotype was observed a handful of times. The CDR3 loop is CASSPEGASSYEQYF. CDR3 bases: TGTGCCAGCAGCCCGGAGGGCGCGAGTAGTTACGAGCAGTACTTC. The rearrangement links TRBV3-1 to TRBJ2-7, with D possibly being TRBD2 (6 bases). The CDR3 totals 15 residues. Germline assignment: CDR1 LGHDT and CDR2 YNNKEL (reference sequence). Trimming cost V 4 bases and J 4 bases, with 17 bases left between them.

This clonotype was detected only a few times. CDR3 amino acids: CASSQGLTGIYGYTF. In DNA, the CDR3 is TGCGCCAGCAGCCAAGGTTTAACAGGCATCTATGGCTACACCTTC. The V gene is TRBV4-1, the J gene TRBJ1-2; weak D call: TRBD1 (5 bases). In germline, CDR1 is MGHRA, CDR2 YSYEKL. The CDR3 runs to 15 residues. V was pared by 1 base and J by 4 bases, with 13 bases between.

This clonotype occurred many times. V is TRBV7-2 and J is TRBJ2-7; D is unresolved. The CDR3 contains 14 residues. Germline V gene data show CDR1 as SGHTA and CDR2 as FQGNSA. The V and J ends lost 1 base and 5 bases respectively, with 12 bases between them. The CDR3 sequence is CASSLGSRKDEQYF. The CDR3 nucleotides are TGTGCCAGCAGCTTAGGCAGCCGTAAGGACGAGCAGTACTTC.

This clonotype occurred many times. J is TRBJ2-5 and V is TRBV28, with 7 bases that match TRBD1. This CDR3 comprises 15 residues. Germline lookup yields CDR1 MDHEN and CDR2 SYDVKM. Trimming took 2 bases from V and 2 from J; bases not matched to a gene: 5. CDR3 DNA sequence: TGTGCCAGCAGTTTACCGACAGGGCAACAAGAGACCCAGTACTTC. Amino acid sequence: CASSLPTGQQETQYF.

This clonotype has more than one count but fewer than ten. CDR3 residues: CSVVKDRSYGYTF. The CDR3 nucleotides read TGCAGCGTTGTTAAAGACAGATCTTATGGCTACACCTTC. This chain uses TRBV29-1 with TRBJ1-2; TRBD1 might be the D (5 bases). CDR3 length: 13 residues. The germline CDR1 and CDR2 sequences are SQVTM and ANQGSEA. V lost 4 bases, J lost 5 bases, and 14 bases lay in between.

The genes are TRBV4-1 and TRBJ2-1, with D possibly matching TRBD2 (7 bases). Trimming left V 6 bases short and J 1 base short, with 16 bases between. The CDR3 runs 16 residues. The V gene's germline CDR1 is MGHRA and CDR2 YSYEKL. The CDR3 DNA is TGCGCCAGCAGTCCCCGGGGGGCACGTTCCTACAATGAGCAGTTCTTC. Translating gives CASSPRGARSYNEQFF.

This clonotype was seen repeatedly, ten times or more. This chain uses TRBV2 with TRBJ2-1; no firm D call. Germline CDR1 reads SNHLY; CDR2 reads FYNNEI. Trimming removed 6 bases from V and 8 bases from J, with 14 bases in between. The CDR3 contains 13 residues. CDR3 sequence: CASSPILGHEQFF. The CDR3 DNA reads TGTGCCAGCAGCCCCATTCTAGGACATGAGCAGTTCTTC.

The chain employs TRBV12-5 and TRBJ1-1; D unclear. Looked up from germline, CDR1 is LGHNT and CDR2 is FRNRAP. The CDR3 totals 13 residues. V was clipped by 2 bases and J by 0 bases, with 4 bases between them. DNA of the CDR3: TGTGCTAGTGGTTTGAGGGTGAACACTGAAGCTTTCTTT. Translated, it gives CASGLRVNTEAFF.

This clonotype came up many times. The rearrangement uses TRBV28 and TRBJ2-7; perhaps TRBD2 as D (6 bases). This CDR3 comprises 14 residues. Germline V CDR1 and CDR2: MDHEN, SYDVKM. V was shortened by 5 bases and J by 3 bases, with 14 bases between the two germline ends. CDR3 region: CASSKGLEDYEQYF. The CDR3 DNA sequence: TGTGCCAGCAGTAAGGGACTGGAAGACTACGAGCAGTACTTC.

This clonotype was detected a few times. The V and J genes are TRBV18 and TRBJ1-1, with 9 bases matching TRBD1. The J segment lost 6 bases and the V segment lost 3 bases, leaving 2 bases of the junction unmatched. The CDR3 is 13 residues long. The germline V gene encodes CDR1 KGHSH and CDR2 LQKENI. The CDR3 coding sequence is TGTGCCAGCTCACCCCGGGACAGGGCTGAAGCTTTCTTT. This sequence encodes CASSPRDRAEAFF.

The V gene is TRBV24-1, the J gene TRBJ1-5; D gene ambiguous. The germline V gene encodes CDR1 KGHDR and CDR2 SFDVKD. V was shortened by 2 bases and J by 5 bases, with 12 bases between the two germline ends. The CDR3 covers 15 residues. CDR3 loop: CATSDSWSPDQPQHF. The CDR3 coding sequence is TGTGCCACCAGTGATTCGTGGTCACCAGATCAGCCCCAGCATTTT.

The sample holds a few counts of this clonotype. The chain's CDR3 is CASSLEVGANTGELFF. In nucleotides, the CDR3 is TGTGCCAGCAGCTTGGAGGTGGGGGCGAACACCGGGGAGCTGTTTTTT. The V and J genes are TRBV5-5 and TRBJ2-2; D is tentatively TRBD1 or TRBD2 (5 bases each). V shed 0 bases and J shed 0 bases, with 9 bases lying between them. The CDR3 contains 16 residues. The V gene's germline CDR1 is SGHKS and CDR2 YYEKEE (reference sequence).

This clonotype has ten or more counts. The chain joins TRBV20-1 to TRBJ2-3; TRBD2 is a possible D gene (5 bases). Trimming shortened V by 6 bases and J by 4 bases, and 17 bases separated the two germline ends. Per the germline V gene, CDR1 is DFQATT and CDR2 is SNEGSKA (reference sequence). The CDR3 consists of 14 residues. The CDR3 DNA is TGCAGTGCCCCCAGGCCGGGGTCTGCAGATACGCAGTATTTT. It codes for CSAPRPGSADTQYF.

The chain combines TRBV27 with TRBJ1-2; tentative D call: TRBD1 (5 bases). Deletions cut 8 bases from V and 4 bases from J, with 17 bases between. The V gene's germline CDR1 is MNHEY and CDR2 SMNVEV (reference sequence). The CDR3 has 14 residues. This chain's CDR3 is CASGKEGRAYGYTF. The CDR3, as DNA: TGTGCCAGCGGTAAAGAGGGCAGGGCCTATGGCTACACCTTC.